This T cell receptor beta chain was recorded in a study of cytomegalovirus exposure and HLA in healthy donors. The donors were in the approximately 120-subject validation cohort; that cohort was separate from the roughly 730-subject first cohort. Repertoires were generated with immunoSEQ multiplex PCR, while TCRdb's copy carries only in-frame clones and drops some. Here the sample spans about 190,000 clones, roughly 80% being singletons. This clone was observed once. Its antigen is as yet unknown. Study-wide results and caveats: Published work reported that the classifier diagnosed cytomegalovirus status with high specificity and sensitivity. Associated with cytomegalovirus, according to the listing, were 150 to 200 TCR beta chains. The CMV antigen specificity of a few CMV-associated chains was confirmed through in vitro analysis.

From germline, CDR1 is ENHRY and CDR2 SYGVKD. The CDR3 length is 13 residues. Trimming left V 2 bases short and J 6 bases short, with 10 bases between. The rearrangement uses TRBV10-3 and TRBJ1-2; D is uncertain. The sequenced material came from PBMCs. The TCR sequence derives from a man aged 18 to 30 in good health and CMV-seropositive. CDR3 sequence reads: CAISEAALNGYTF. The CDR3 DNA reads TGTGCCATCAGTGAGGCCGCGTTGAATGGCTACACCTTC.